A single sample is the source of the 22 T cell receptor beta chains below, sequenced in a study of T cell responses to AZD1222 COVID-19 vaccine. Assay: immunoSEQ multiplex PCR; the TCRdb copy retains only in-frame clones and omits some. The sample lists 59,000 or so clones, 80% to 90% seen once, with 10% to 13% in the top ten. The specimen was peripheral blood, collected on day 0 of AZD1222 vaccination. The origin of the receptors is an adult in good health.

The V call is TRBV11-2, the J call TRBJ1-6; the match to TRBD1 covers 11 bases. Germline CDR1 is SGHAT and CDR2 is FQNNGV. Trimming removed 5 bases from V and 9 bases from J; junction bases left unmatched: 6. The CDR3 length is 15 residues. The chain's CDR3 is CASSVAGTGGSPLHF. CDR3 DNA sequence: TGTGCCAGCAGCGTCGCCGGGACAGGGGGTTCACCCCTCCACTTT.

The gene calls are TRBV5-1 and TRBJ2-1; the match to TRBD2 covers 7 bases. The CDR3 extends over 17 amino acids. In germline, CDR1 is SGHRS, CDR2 YFSETQ. V dropped 0 bases and J dropped 4; count of bases not matched to a gene: 10. The CDR3, as DNA: TGCGCCAGCAGCTTGGGACTGACGGGGGGAATTTACAATGAGCAGTTCTTC. Translation gives CASSLGLTGGIYNEQFF.

The chain carries TRBV4-1 and TRBJ2-3; D is uncertain. Germline CDR1 is MGHRA and CDR2 is YSYEKL. V shed 3 bases and J shed 3 bases, with 13 bases lying between them. The CDR3 is 15 residues long. CDR3 coding DNA: TGCGCCAGCAGCCAGAGAAGACTTGTTACAGATACGCAGTATTTT. Translation: CASSQRRLVTDTQYF.

The chain carries TRBV5-5 and TRBJ1-5; the D is unclear. V was pared by 7 bases and J by 0 bases, with 14 bases between. From germline, CDR1 is SGHKS and CDR2 YYEKEE (reference sequence). CDR3 length: 15 residues. The CDR3 loop reads CASAHEGSSNQPQHF. Written as DNA, the CDR3 is TGTGCCAGCGCCCACGAGGGATCTAGCAATCAGCCCCAGCATTTT.

The rearrangement links TRBV2 to TRBJ2-7; 7 bases align to TRBD2. With V trimmed by 0 bases and J by 0 bases, 5 bases remained unmatched. There are 16 residues in the CDR3. Germline V CDR1 and CDR2: SNHLY, FYNNEI. In DNA, the CDR3 is TGTGCCAGCAGTGAAGCGCAGGGAGGGGCCTCCTACGAGCAGTACTTC. Its translation is CASSEAQGGASYEQYF.

The V and J genes are TRBV25-1 and TRBJ2-5, with D uncertain. Germline CDR1 MGHDK, CDR2 SYGVNS. V lost 0 bases to trimming and J lost 4 bases, with 9 bases between them. The length of the CDR3 is 14 residues. CDR3: CASSEYTAIETQYF. For the CDR3, the DNA is TGTGCCAGCAGTGAATATACCGCAATAGAGACCCAGTACTTC.

This clone appeared a single time. This chain connects TRBV27 to TRBJ2-5; 8 bases align to TRBD2. The CDR3 covers 14 residues. Trimming at V came to 5 bases and at J to 4 bases, leaving 6 bases not matched to a gene. Looked up from germline, CDR1 is MNHEY and CDR2 is SMNVEV (reference sequence). As DNA, the CDR3 is TGTGCCAGCAGTAGAGTCCTAGCGGGAGAGACCCAGTACTTC. As protein: CASSRVLAGETQYF.

J is TRBJ2-7 and V is TRBV5-6; D ambiguous. The germline V and J ends were trimmed by 0 bases and 0 bases, with 4 bases remaining between them. The germline CDR1 and CDR2 sequences are SGHDT and YYEEEE. This CDR3 has 13 amino acids. The CDR3 coding sequence is TGTGCCAGCAGCTTGGGGAGCTCCTACGAGCAGTACTTC. Translated, it gives CASSLGSSYEQYF. The full variable domain, its missing parts supplied by reference TRBV5-6 and TRBJ2-7, is DAGVTQSPTHLIKTRGQQVTLRCSPKSGHDTVSWYQQALGQGPQFIFQYYEEEERQRGNFPDRFSGHQFPNYSSELNVNALLLGDSALYLCASSLGSSYEQYFGPGTRLTVT.

The chain has TRBV29-1 and TRBJ2-1, with D tentatively TRBD2 (7 bases). CDR3 length: 15 amino acids. The germline V and J ends were trimmed by 4 bases and 2 bases, with 15 bases remaining between them. The germline V gene has CDR1 SQVTM and CDR2 ANQGSEA. CDR3 sequence reads: CSVARGANAYNEQFF. The CDR3 DNA reads as TGCAGCGTTGCTCGGGGGGCGAACGCCTACAATGAGCAGTTCTTC.

The chain couples TRBV27 to TRBJ2-6; no firm D call. V dropped 3 bases and J dropped 4 bases, with 10 bases sitting between them. This CDR3 comprises 15 residues. The germline V gene encodes CDR1 MNHEY and CDR2 SMNVEV (reference sequence). The CDR3 DNA follows: TGTGCCAGCAGTTTCTCCGGGTACGGGGCCAACGTCCTGACTTTC. Translating gives CASSFSGYGANVLTF.

The J gene is TRBJ1-4, the V gene TRBV3-1 (or the pseudogene TRBV3-2); D unclear. The germline CDR1 and CDR2 sequences are LGHDT and YNNKEL (reference sequence). V was pared by 3 bases and J by 8 bases, with 16 bases between. The length of the CDR3 is 15 residues. CDR3 coding DNA: TGTGCCAGCAGCCAGAGAAGAGGACCTGGGGAAAAACTGTTTTTT. Translation: CASSQRRGPGEKLFF.

The chain uses TRBV5-1 and TRBJ1-1, with 8 nucleotides matching TRBD1. Trimming at V came to 2 bases and at J to 4 bases, leaving 16 bases not matched to a gene. The CDR3 totals 18 residues. The germline CDR1 and CDR2 sequences are SGHRS and YFSETQ. CDR3 amino acids: CASSLEPTRTGFGTEAFF. Written as DNA, the CDR3 is TGCGCCAGCAGCTTAGAACCAACCAGGACAGGGTTTGGCACTGAAGCTTTCTTT.

In nucleotides, the CDR3 is TGTGCCAGCAGCTTGACTAGCGATGAGCAGTTCTTC. Translated, it gives CASSLTSDEQFF. The chain uses TRBV7-8 and TRBJ2-1; TRBD2 matches at 8 bases. Trimming removed 3 bases from V and 8 bases from J; junction bases left unmatched: 0. Germline CDR1 is SGHVS and CDR2 is FQNEAQ. The CDR3 totals 12 residues.

This clone occurred once. The V gene is TRBV20-1, the J gene TRBJ1-2; 7 bases match TRBD1. Looked up from germline, CDR1 is DFQATT and CDR2 is SNEGSKA (reference sequence). The CDR3 runs 16 residues. V gave up 3 bases and J gave up 5 bases; unmatched junction bases: 15. CDR3 residues: CSASLVRGTAQYGYTF. The CDR3 DNA follows: TGCAGTGCTAGTTTAGTTCGAGGGACAGCGCAGTATGGCTACACCTTC.

The chain carries TRBV5-6 and TRBJ1-5, with 8 bases lining up with TRBD1. Trimming removed 2 bases from V and 6 bases from J; junction bases left unmatched: 7. Germline V lookup: CDR1 SGHDT, CDR2 YYEEEE. The CDR3 extends over 15 amino acids. The CDR3, as DNA: TGTGCCAGCAGCTTAGGGTCAGGGGGCGGTCAGCCCCAGCATTTT. Amino acids: CASSLGSGGGQPQHF.

The chain links TRBV7-2 to TRBJ2-7; 7 bases agree with TRBD2. The CDR3 runs to 13 residues. The junction had 1 base not matched to a gene; V was cut back by 2 bases and J by 3 bases. Per the germline V gene, CDR1 is SGHTA and CDR2 is FQGNSA. In DNA, the CDR3 is TGTGCCAGCAGCTTACTAGCGGACTACGAGCAGTACTTC. Protein sequence: CASSLLADYEQYF.

The J gene is TRBJ2-7, the V gene TRBV7-9; TRBD1 matches 7 bases. This CDR3 region has 14 residues. The germline V gene has CDR1 SEHNR and CDR2 FQNEAQ (reference sequence). The ends lost 10 bases at V and 6 bases at J; junction bases unmatched: 15. DNA of the CDR3: TGTGCCATCGCCGATTTACAGGGGATAGGCGAGCAGTACTTC. Its translation: CAIADLQGIGEQYF. Based on the CDR3 plus reference TRBV7-9 and TRBJ2-7, the full variable domain is DTGVSQNPRHKITKRGQNVTFRCDPISEHNRLYWYRQTLGQGPEFLTYFQNEAQLEKSRLLSDRFSAERPKGSFSTLEIQRTEQGDSAMYLCAIADLQGIGEQYFGPGTRLTVT.

A few counts support this clone. This sequence joins TRBV4-3 and TRBJ2-1; 8 bases are shared with TRBD2. Per germline, CDR1 LGHNA and CDR2 YSLEER. The V segment lost 5 bases and the J segment 3 bases; nucleotides outside the gene matches: 3. The CDR3 runs to 14 residues. CDR3: CASSSGLGYNEQFF. The CDR3 nucleotides read TGCGCCAGCAGCTCGGGACTAGGCTACAATGAGCAGTTCTTC.

This clone was counted a single time. The rearrangement uses TRBV21-1 and TRBJ2-3; TRBD2, as called in the table, went unchecked against the DNA. TRBV21-1 is shown as a pseudogene. CDR3 size: 15 residues. CDR3 sequence (DNA): TGTGCCAGCAGCCCGGACGGGGTGAGCACAGATACGCAGTATTTT. It encodes CASSPDGVSTDTQYF.

The chain recombines TRBV11-2 with TRBJ2-5; weak D call: TRBD2 (5 bases). Trimming stripped 5 bases from V and 4 bases from J, with 11 bases between. Germline V gene data show CDR1 as SGHAT and CDR2 as FQNNGV. The CDR3 extends over 13 amino acids. The CDR3 bases are TGTGCCAGCAGCGCGGGCCGGGGAGAGACCCAGTACTTC. Translation gives CASSAGRGETQYF. The full variable domain, its missing parts supplied by reference TRBV11-2 and TRBJ2-5, is EAGVAQSPRYKIIEKRQSVAFWCNPISGHATLYWYQQILGQGPKLLIQFQNNGVVDDSQLPKDRFSAERLKGVDSTLKIQPAKLEDSAVYLCASSAGRGETQYFGPGTRLLVL.

The rearrangement joins TRBV14 to TRBJ2-2, with D possibly being TRBD2 (6 bases). CDR3 length: 14 amino acids. The germline V gene encodes CDR1 SGHDN and CDR2 FVKESK. Deletions cut 4 bases from V and 4 bases from J, with 10 bases between. CDR3 amino acids: CASSRDLITGELFF. The CDR3 bases are TGTGCCAGCAGCCGGGACTTAATCACCGGGGAGCTGTTTTTT.

Points on this clone: Relative to the germline gene, one junction end is altered; a read error may explain this. V usage is TRBV14 and J usage is TRBJ1-6; D is perhaps TRBD1 (5 bases). The CDR3 runs to 14 residues. Looked up from germline, CDR1 is SGHDN and CDR2 is FVKESK. The CDR3 spells CASSQGVSNSPLHF. The CDR3 coding sequence is TGTGCCAGCAGTCAAGGGGTCTCCAATTCACCCCTCCACTTT.